This TCR beta chain was sequenced in a study of technical replicates of blood from a handful of donors. The CDR3 consists of 15 residues. V dropped 0 bases and J dropped 10; count of bases not matched to a gene: 6. Germline V lookup: CDR1 MNHEY, CDR2 SMNVEV (reference sequence). Data came from immunoSEQ multiplex PCR; TCRdb stores just in-frame clones and leaves some out. This sample yields 70,000 to 80,000 clones, of which 91% are seen a single time; 0.37% belongs to the top ten. The sequence was obtained from a human donor in good health. Some clones in this sample may be carry-over from other donors' samples. The gene calls are TRBV27 and TRBJ2-4, with 10 bases fitting TRBD2. The sample taken for sequencing was T cells isolated from PBMCs. CDR3 in amino acids: CASSLSEALAGIQYF. The DNA for the CDR3 is TGTGCCAGCAGTTTATCGGAGGCACTAGCGGGGATTCAGTACTTC.